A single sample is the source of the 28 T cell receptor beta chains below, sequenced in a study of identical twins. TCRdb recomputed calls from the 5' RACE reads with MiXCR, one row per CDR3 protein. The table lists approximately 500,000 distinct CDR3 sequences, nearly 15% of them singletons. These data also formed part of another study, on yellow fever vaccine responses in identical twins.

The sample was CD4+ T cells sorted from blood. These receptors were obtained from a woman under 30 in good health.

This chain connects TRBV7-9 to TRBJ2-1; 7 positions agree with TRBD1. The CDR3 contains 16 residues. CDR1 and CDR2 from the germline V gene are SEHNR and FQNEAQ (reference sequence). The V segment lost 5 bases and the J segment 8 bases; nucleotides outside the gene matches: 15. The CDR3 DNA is TGTGCCAGCAGCCCTATACAGGGGCCTCGGCCCTATGAGCAGTTCTTC. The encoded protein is CASSPIQGPRPYEQFF.

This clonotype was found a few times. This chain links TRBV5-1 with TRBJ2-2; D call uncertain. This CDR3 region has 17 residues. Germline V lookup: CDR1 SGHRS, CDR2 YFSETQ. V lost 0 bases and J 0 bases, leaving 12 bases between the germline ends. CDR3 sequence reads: CASSLDWTSANTGELFF. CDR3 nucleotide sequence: TGCGCCAGCAGCTTGGATTGGACGAGCGCGAACACCGGGGAGCTGTTTTTT.

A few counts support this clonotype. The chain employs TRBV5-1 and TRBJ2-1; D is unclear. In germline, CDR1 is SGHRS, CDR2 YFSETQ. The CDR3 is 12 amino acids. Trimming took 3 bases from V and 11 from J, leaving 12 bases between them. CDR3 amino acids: CASSSRTGKQFF. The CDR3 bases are TGCGCCAGCAGCTCCCGGACCGGAAAGCAGTTCTTC.

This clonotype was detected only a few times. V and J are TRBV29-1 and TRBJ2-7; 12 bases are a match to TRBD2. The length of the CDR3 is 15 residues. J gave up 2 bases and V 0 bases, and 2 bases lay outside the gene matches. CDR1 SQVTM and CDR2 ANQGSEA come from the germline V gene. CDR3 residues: CSVEERTSGAYEQYF. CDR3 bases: TGCAGCGTTGAAGAAAGGACTAGCGGGGCCTACGAGCAGTACTTC.

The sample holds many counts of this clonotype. The CDR3 DNA reads TGCGCCAGCAGCGAGGGACTCTCCTACAATGAGCAGTTCTTC. Translated: CASSEGLSYNEQFF. The chain links TRBV5-1 to TRBJ2-1, with D possibly being TRBD2 (6 bases). This CDR3 is 14 amino acids long. The germline CDR1 and CDR2 sequences are SGHRS and YFSETQ. V gave up 4 bases and J gave up 0 bases, with 8 bases separating them. The whole variable domain, filled in from reference TRBV5-1 and TRBJ2-1, reads KAGVTQTPRYLIKTRGQQVTLSCSPISGHRSVSWYQQTPGQGLQFLFEYFSETQRNKGNFPGRFSGRQFSNSRSEMNVSTLELGDSALYLCASSEGLSYNEQFFGPGTRLTVL.

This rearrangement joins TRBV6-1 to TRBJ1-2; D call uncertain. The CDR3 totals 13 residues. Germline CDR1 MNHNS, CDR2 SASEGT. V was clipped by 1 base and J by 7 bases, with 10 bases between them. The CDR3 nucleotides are TGTGCCAGCAGTGAAGACCGCGGAGGTGGCTACACCTTC. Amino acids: CASSEDRGGGYTF.

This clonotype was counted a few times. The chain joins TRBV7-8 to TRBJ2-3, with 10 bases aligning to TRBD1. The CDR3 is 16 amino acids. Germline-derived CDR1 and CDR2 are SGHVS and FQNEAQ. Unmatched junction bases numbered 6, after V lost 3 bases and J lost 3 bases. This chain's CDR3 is CASSLAGQGVTDTQYF. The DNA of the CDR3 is TGTGCCAGCAGCTTGGCCGGACAGGGGGTAACAGATACGCAGTATTTT.

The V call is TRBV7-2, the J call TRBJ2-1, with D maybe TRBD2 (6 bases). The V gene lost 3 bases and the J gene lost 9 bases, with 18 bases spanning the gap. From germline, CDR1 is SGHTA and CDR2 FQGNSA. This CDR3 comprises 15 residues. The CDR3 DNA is TGTGCCAGCAGCTTTATGTCTAGCGTGATGGGTGAGCAGTTCTTC. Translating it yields CASSFMSSVMGEQFF.

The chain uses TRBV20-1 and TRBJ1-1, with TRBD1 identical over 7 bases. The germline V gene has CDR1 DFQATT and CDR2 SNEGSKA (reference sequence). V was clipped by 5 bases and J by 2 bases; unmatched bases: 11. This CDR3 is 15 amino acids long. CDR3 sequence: CSAQGQLGRNTEAFF. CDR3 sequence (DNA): TGCAGTGCTCAGGGACAGCTGGGTCGAAACACTGAAGCTTTCTTT.

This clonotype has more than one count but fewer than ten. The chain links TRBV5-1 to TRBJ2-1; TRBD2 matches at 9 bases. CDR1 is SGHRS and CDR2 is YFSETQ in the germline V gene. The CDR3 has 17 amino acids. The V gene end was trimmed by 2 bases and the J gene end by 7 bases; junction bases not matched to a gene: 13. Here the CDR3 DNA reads TGCGCCAGCAGCTTAGACGCTCATAGCGGGAGACCAAATGAGCAGTTCTTC. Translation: CASSLDAHSGRPNEQFF.

The CDR3 loop reads CASSPGGNEQYV. The CDR3 DNA follows: TGTGCCAGCTCACCGGGGGGTAACGAGCAGTACGTC. The rearrangement joins TRBV18 to TRBJ2-7, with D perhaps TRBD2 (6 bases). This CDR3 comprises 12 residues. Trimming pared 3 bases from V and 5 bases from J, leaving 8 bases between. Germline assignment: CDR1 KGHSH and CDR2 LQKENI.

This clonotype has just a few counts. The CDR3 nucleotides read TGTGCCAGTGGGACTAGCGGATACAATGAGCAGTTCTTC. Protein: CASGTSGYNEQFF. The V call is TRBV2, the J call TRBJ2-1, with TRBD2 matching 11 bases. This CDR3 region has 13 residues. V lost 9 bases and J lost 4; bases outside the gene matches: 2. Germline assignment: CDR1 SNHLY and CDR2 FYNNEI.

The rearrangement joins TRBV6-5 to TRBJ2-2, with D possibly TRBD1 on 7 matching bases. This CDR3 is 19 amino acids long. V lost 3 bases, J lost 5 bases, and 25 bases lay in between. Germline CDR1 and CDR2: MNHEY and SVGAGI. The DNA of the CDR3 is TGTGCCAGCAGTTATAGGCGGGGAAACCGGGACAGCAGAACCGGGGAGCTGTTTTTT. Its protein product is CASSYRRGNRDSRTGELFF.

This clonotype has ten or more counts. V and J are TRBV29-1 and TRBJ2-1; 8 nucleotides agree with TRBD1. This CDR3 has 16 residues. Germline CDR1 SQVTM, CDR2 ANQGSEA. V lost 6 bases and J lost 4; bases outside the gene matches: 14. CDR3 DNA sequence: TGCAGCGTCCAAGACCGGACAGGGATTTTATACAATGAGCAGTTCTTC. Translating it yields CSVQDRTGILYNEQFF.

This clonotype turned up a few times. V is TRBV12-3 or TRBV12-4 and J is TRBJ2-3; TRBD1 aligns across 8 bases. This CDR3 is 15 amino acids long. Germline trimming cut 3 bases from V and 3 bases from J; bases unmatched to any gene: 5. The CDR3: CASSFLGQVTDTQYF. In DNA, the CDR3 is TGTGCCAGCAGTTTCCTGGGACAGGTTACAGATACGCAGTATTTT.

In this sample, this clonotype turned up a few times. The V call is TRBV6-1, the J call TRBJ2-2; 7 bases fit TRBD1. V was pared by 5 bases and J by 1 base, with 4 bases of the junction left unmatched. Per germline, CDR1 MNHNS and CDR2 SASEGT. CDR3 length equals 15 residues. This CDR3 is CASSRQGVNTGELFF. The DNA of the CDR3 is TGTGCCAGCAGTCGACAGGGCGTGAACACCGGGGAGCTGTTTTTT.

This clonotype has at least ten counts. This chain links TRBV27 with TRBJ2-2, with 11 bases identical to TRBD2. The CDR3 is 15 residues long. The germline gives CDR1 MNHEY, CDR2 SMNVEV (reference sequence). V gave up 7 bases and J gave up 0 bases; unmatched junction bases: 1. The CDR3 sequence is CASKGLAANTGELFF. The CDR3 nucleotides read TGTGCCAGCAAGGGACTAGCGGCGAACACCGGGGAGCTGTTTTTT.

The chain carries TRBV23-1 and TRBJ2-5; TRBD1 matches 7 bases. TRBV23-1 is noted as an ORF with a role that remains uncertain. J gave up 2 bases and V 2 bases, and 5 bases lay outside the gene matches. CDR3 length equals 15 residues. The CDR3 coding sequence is TGCGCCAGCAGTCAACCGGGACAGAAACAAGAGACCCAGTACTTC. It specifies CASSQPGQKQETQYF.

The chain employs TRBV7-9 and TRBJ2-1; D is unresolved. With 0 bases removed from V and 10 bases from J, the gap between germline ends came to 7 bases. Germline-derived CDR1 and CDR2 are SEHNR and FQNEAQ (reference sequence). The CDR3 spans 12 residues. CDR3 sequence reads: CASSLAVLEQFF. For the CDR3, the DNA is TGTGCCAGCAGCTTAGCGGTCTTGGAGCAGTTCTTC.

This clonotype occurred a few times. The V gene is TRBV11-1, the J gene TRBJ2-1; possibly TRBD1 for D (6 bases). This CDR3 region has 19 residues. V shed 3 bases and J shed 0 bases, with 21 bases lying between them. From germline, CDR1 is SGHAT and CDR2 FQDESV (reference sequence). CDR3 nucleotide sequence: TGTGCCAGCAGCTTTTACCAAAGCCCTCAGGGGAGCTCCTACAATGAGCAGTTCTTC. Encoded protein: CASSFYQSPQGSSYNEQFF.

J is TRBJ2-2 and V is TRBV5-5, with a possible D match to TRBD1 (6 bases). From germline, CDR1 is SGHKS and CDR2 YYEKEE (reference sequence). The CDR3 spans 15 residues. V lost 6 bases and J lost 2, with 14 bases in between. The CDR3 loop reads CASTISQGNTGELFF. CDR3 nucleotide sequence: TGTGCCAGCACCATCTCACAGGGAAACACCGGGGAGCTGTTTTTT. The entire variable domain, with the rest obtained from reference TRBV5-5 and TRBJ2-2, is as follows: DAGVTQSPTHLIKTRGQQVTLRCSPISGHKSVSWYQQVLGQGPQFIFQYYEKEERGRGNFPDRFSARQFPNYSSELNVNALLLGDSALYLCASTISQGNTGELFFGEGSRLTVL.

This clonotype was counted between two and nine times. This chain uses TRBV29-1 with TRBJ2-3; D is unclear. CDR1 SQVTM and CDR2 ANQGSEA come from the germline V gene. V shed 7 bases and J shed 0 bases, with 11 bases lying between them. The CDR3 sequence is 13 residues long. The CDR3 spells CSGRSTSTDTQYF. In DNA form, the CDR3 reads TGCAGCGGCCGATCAACTAGCACAGATACGCAGTATTTT.

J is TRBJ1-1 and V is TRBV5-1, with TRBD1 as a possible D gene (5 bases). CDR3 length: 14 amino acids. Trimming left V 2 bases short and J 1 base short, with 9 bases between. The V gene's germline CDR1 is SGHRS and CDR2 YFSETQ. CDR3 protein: CASSFAGPNTEAFF. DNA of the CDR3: TGCGCCAGCAGCTTCGCGGGGCCGAACACTGAAGCTTTCTTT. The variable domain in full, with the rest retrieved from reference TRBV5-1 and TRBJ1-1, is KAGVTQTPRYLIKTRGQQVTLSCSPISGHRSVSWYQQTPGQGLQFLFEYFSETQRNKGNFPGRFSGRQFSNSRSEMNVSTLELGDSALYLCASSFAGPNTEAFFGQGTRLTVV.

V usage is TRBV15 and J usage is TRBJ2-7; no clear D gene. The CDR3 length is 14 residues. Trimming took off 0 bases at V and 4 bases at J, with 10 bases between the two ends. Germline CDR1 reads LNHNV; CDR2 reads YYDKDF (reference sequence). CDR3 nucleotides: TGTGCCACCAGCAGAGACCAAGCTTCGTACGAGCAGTACTTC. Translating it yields CATSRDQASYEQYF.

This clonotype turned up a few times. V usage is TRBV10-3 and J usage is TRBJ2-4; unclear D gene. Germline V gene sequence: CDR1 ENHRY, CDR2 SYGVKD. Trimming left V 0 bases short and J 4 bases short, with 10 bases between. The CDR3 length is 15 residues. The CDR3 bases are TGTGCCATCAGTGAGTCTTCGGCCGGTAAAAACATTCAGTACTTC. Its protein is CAISESSAGKNIQYF.

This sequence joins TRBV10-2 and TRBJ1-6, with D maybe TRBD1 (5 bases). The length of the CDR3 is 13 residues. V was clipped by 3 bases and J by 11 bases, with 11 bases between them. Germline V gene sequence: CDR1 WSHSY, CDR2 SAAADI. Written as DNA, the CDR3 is TGCGCCAGCAGTGATCTGGGACGGGCACCCCTCCACTTT. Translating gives CASSDLGRAPLHF.

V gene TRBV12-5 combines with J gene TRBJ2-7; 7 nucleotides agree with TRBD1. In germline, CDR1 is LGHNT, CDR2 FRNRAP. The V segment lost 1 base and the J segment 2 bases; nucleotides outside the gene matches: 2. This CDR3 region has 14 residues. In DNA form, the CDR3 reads TGTGCTAGTGGTTTGGGACAGGGCACCTACGAGCAGTACTTC. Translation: CASGLGQGTYEQYF.

The CDR3 here is CASSRGDRLTGELFF. The CDR3 DNA sequence: TGCGCCAGCAGCCGTGGGGACCGACTCACCGGGGAGCTGTTTTTT. This rearrangement joins TRBV4-1 to TRBJ2-2, with D perhaps assigned TRBD1 or TRBD2 (5 bases each). The V gene lost 4 bases and the J gene lost 4 bases, with 13 bases spanning the gap. Germline CDR1 and CDR2: MGHRA and YSYEKL. This CDR3 comprises 15 residues.